These 5 T cell receptor beta chains share one sample of origin, sequenced in a study of shared clonotypes between healthy human individuals. The protocol was immunoSEQ multiplex PCR, while the TCRdb copy is restricted to in-frame clones and leaves out a portion. The profile covers about 2.3 million clones, with approximately 90% appearing a single time and about 0.36% taken by the ten largest. The sample was naive CD4+ T cells from PBMCs. Subset given: CD45RA+ positively selected. All receptors come from a man in his late teens or twenties in good health. Some clones in this sample may be carry-over from other donors' samples.

The CDR3 here is CASSVDAKVTEAFF. As DNA, the CDR3 is TGTGCCAGCAGCGTAGATGCCAAGGTCACTGAAGCTTTCTTT. The chain joins TRBV9 to TRBJ1-1; unclear D gene. Germline V gives CDR1 SGDLS, CDR2 YYNGEE. The CDR3 consists of 14 residues. V was shortened by 0 bases and J by 4 bases, with 10 bases between the two germline ends.

The chain links TRBV6-8 to TRBJ1-1; possible D gene TRBD1, 6 bases. In germline, CDR1 is MNHGY, CDR2 SAAAGT. The CDR3 contains 13 residues. V was pared by 2 bases and J by 6 bases, with 10 bases between. CDR3 bases: TGTGCCAGCAGTTACGCCCGGACAGCTGAAGCTTTCTTT. This encodes CASSYARTAEAFF.

This chain links TRBV4-1 with TRBJ2-1; 9 bases match TRBD1. CDR3 length: 16 amino acids. CDR1 is MGHRA and CDR2 is YSYEKL in the germline V gene. V shed 0 bases, J shed 10 bases, and the junction held 10 bases outside the gene matches. This CDR3 is CASSQERDRVSGEQFF. Written as DNA, the CDR3 is TGCGCCAGCAGCCAAGAACGGGACAGGGTCTCAGGCGAGCAGTTCTTC.

The chain has TRBV13 and TRBJ2-1, with D unclear. Per germline, CDR1 PRHDT and CDR2 FYEKMQ (reference sequence). The CDR3 consists of 14 residues. Trimming shortened V by 4 bases and J by 10 bases, and 17 bases separated the two germline ends. The CDR3 loop is CASSSGSRVEEQFF. In nucleotides, the CDR3 is TGTGCCAGCAGCTCCGGCTCGCGAGTTGAGGAGCAGTTCTTC.

The chain is built from TRBV6-6 and TRBJ1-6; D remains ambiguous. In germline, CDR1 is MNHNY, CDR2 SVGAGI (reference sequence). The CDR3 is 16 residues long. V lost 6 bases to trimming and J lost 13 bases, with 25 bases between them. The CDR3 region has the DNA TGTGCCAGCAGCGCAGGAGGGTATTCAGCGTATCGGCCCCTCCACTTT. Its translation is CASSAGGYSAYRPLHF.